This T cell receptor (beta chain) was captured in a study of cytomegalovirus exposure and HLA in healthy donors. Study results and limitations: Excluded: some indistinguishable V segments such as TRBV6-2 and TRBV6-3.

This CDR3 contains 14 residues. PCR primers comprised 60 Vbeta and 13 Jbeta primers. Sequenced by immunoSEQ multiplex PCR; TCRdb stores in-frame clones only, minus some. The sample contains about 110,000 clones, roughly 87% of which appear only once. In its sample, this clone was seen once. Antigen: not known. Sequencing was performed on PBMCs. This receptor was taken from a man aged 25-40 years in good health and CMV-seropositive. J is TRBJ1-5 and V is TRBV21-1; TRBD1, as called in the table, went unchecked against the DNA. TRBV21-1 is tagged as a pseudogene. In DNA form, the CDR3 reads TGTGCCAGCAATAATCGGGACAGGGATCAGCCCCAGCATTTT. This encodes CASNNRDRDQPQHF.